The clone carrying this T cell receptor (beta chain) was detected only a few times. Its antigen is still unknown. These data come from a study of T cell repertoires in cytomegalovirus infection. General study results and limits: It was HLA-C-restricted CMV-specific TCR beta clonotypes that dominated the response ex vivo. Individuals carrying CMV plus the relevant HLA were identified by cumulative frequency of public TCR beta families.

One entry per CDR3 protein, called by TCRdb with MiXCR from the reads. The sample contains about 400,000 distinct CDR3 sequences, 15% to 20% of which appear only once. Germline V gene lookup returns CDR1 SNHLY and CDR2 FYNNEI. V shed 3 bases and J shed 14 bases, with 13 bases lying between them. The CDR3 is 12 residues long. Input material: PBMCs. This TCR was recovered from a human donor in good health (CMV status not recorded). Some clones in this sample may be carry-over from other donors' samples. The chain is built from TRBV2 and TRBJ1-4; D uncertain. CDR3 sequence reads: CASSDRVGVLFF. The DNA of the CDR3 is TGTGCCAGCAGTGATCGAGTGGGAGTCCTGTTTTTT.